This TCR beta chain was found in a study of T-cell reconstitution after alpha-beta-depleted transplantation in children. Losses at the gene ends were 6 bases for V and 0 bases for J; bases not matched to a gene: 11. The CDR3 covers 16 residues. Looked up from germline, CDR1 is DFQATT and CDR2 is SNEGSKA (reference sequence). Unique molecular identifiers were incorporated into the prepared TCRbeta library. TCRdb independently ran MiXCR on the PCR reads; one entry per CDR3 protein. The data contain hundreds of thousands of distinct CDR3 sequences, approximately 10% of them singletons. There are a few counts of this clonotype.

The sequencing here drew on PBMCs from the stem cell graft donor, taken from the stem cell graft. The rearrangement joins TRBV20-1 to TRBJ2-1; 7 bases fit TRBD2. The receptor comes from a human donor who donated a stem cell graft to a child with acute myeloid leukemia. CDR3 sequence (DNA): TGCAGTGCCGAAGGTGGGACTACAAGCTCCTACAATGAGCAGTTCTTC. It translates to CSAEGGTTSSYNEQFF.